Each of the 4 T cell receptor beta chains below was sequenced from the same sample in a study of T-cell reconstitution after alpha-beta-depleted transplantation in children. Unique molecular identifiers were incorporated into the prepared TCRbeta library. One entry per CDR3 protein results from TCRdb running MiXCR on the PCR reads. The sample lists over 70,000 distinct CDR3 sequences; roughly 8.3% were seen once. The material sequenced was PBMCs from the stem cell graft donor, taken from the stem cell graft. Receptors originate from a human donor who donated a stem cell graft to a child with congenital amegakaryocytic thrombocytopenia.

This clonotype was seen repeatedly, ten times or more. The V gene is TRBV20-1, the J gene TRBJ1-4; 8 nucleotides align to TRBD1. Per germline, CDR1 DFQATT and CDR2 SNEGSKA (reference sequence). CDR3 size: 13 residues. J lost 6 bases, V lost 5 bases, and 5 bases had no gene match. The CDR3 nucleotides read TGCAGTGCTGGACAGGGACTGGATGAAAAACTGTTTTTT. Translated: CSAGQGLDEKLFF.

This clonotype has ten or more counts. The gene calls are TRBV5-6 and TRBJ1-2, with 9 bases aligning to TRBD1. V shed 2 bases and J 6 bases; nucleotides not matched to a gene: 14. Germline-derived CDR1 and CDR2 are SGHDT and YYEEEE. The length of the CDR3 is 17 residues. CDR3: CASSLWTGVIDGHGYTF. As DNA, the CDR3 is TGTGCCAGCAGCTTATGGACAGGGGTAATAGACGGTCATGGCTACACCTTC.

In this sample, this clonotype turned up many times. As DNA, the CDR3 is TGTGCCAGCAGTTTCCTGGGGGCAAGAAGAGCTTTCTTT. Its translation: CASSFLGARRAFF. This chain links TRBV28 with TRBJ1-1; a weak D match, TRBD1 (6 bases). Between the trimmed V and J ends, which lost 3 bases and 10 bases, there was a span of 15 bases. Germline V gives CDR1 MDHEN, CDR2 SYDVKM. This CDR3 contains 13 residues.

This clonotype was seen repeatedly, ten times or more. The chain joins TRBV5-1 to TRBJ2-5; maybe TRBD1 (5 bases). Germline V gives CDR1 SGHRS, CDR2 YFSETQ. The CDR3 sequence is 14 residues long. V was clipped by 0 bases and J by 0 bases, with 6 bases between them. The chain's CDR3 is CASSLVGDQETQYF. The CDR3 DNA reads TGCGCCAGCAGCTTGGTAGGGGACCAAGAGACCCAGTACTTC.